This TCR beta chain was identified during a study of regulatory T cells in long-lasting Graves disease. To make TCR beta libraries, researchers used iRepertoire HTBI primers and Arm-PCR of CDR3 regions. TCRdb re-derived calls from the multiplex PCR reads in MiXCR, one entry per CDR3 protein. The sample has hundreds of thousands of distinct CDR3 sequences; 16% are singletons. Germline V gene lookup returns CDR1 MNHEY and CDR2 SVGEGT. The ends were cut back, 11 bases at V and 15 bases at J, with 23 bases in the middle. CDR3 length: 12 amino acids. Time point in this sample: newly diagnosed GD, antithyroid drugs for less than 3 months. Extracted PBMC RNA gave rise to the TCR library. These same data were also listed under a study on T cells in Graves' hyperthyroidism and ophthalmopathy.

The starting material was peripheral blood mononuclear cells (PBMCs), obtained at new diagnosis, from a patient treated with antithyroid drugs. This clonotype was sampled from a man between 18 and 29 years old with Graves disease. The genes are TRBV6-2 or TRBV6-3 and TRBJ2-4; D uncertain. The CDR3 protein is CASNIGRPPPYF. CDR3 sequence (DNA): TGTGCCTCGAACATCGGGCGGCCCCCCCCGTACTTC.